These 16 T cell receptor beta chains share one sample of origin, sequenced in a study of shared clonotypes between healthy human individuals. Sequencing was performed with immunoSEQ multiplex PCR; in TCRdb, only in-frame clones are kept and a portion is missing. The sample holds 450,000 to 650,000 clones, around 80% seen once. The sample taken for sequencing was PBMCs. The receptors originated from a woman between 40 and 50 years old in good health. Some clones in this sample may be carry-over from other donors' samples.

The chain couples TRBV28 to TRBJ2-3; D possibly corresponds to TRBD2 (5 bases). Germline V gene sequence: CDR1 MDHEN, CDR2 SYDVKM. This CDR3 region has 14 residues. With 8 bases removed from V and 3 bases from J, the gap between germline ends came to 15 bases. The chain's CDR3 is CASLGAVGTDTQYF. The CDR3, as DNA: TGTGCCAGCCTAGGAGCGGTCGGAACAGATACGCAGTATTTT.

This chain uses TRBV5-4 with TRBJ2-7; TRBD1 matches 7 bases. V gave up 3 bases and J gave up 3 bases; unmatched junction bases: 9. Germline-derived CDR1 and CDR2 are SGHNT and YYREEE (reference sequence). This CDR3 contains 15 residues. The CDR3 loop reads CASSSSDRVVYEQYF. In DNA form, the CDR3 reads TGTGCCAGCAGCTCCTCTGACAGGGTTGTCTACGAGCAGTACTTC.

The rearrangement links TRBV19 to TRBJ1-1; maybe TRBD1 (5 bases). Germline-derived CDR1 and CDR2 are LNHDA and SQIVND (reference sequence). V lost 5 bases to trimming and J lost 8 bases, with 15 bases between them. This CDR3 region has 13 residues. The CDR3 DNA reads TGTGCCAGTAGTCTGGGCAGGGCTGGCGAAGCTTTCTTT. Its translation is CASSLGRAGEAFF.

The chain links TRBV7-3 to TRBJ2-3; 9 nucleotides agree with TRBD2. The CDR3 extends over 14 amino acids. CDR1 and CDR2 (germline): SGHTA, FQGTGA. With 4 bases clipped from V and 1 base from J, the junction kept 0 bases outside the gene matches. For the CDR3, the DNA is TGTGCCAGCAGCTGGACTAGCGGCACAGATACGCAGTATTTT. Amino acids: CASSWTSGTDTQYF.

The V gene is TRBV5-5, the J gene TRBJ2-7, with D possibly being TRBD1 or TRBD2 (5 bases each). The CDR3 is made up of 13 amino acids. The germline V gene encodes CDR1 SGHKS and CDR2 YYEKEE (reference sequence). The V and J ends lost 6 bases and 4 bases respectively, with 14 bases between them. DNA for the CDR3: TGTGCCAGCACCAACTGGGGGTCTTACGAGCAGTACTTC. Its translation: CASTNWGSYEQYF.

CDR3 in amino acids: CASTKGDRNTEAFF. Written as DNA, the CDR3 is TGTGCCAGCACAAAGGGGGATCGGAACACTGAAGCTTTCTTT. V is TRBV28 and J is TRBJ1-1, with a tentative D call TRBD1 (6 bases). Looked up from germline, CDR1 is MDHEN and CDR2 is SYDVKM. The V gene lost 7 bases and the J gene lost 1 base, with 13 bases spanning the gap. The CDR3 runs to 14 residues.

The chain links TRBV15 to TRBJ1-3, with 9 positions matching TRBD1. With V trimmed by 5 bases and J by 7 bases, 3 bases remained unmatched. The CDR3 spans 13 residues. CDR1 LNHNV and CDR2 YYDKDF come from the germline V gene (reference sequence). This CDR3 reads CATSSGQGNTIYF. CDR3 DNA: TGTGCCACCAGCTCAGGACAGGGGAACACCATATATTTT.

The rearrangement joins TRBV28 to TRBJ2-7, with D perhaps matching TRBD1 (6 bases). The germline V and J ends were trimmed by 5 bases and 5 bases, with 13 bases remaining between them. There are 13 residues in the CDR3. CDR1 is MDHEN, CDR2 SYDVKM, per germline. CDR3 loop: CASSNRVLDEQYF. Written as DNA, the CDR3 is TGTGCCAGCAGTAACAGGGTTTTGGACGAGCAGTACTTC.

CDR3 amino acids: CAWSVTSGEQPQHF. The CDR3 bases are TGTGCCTGGAGTGTAACCTCCGGGGAACAGCCCCAGCATTTT. This chain joins TRBV30 and TRBJ1-5; no definite D call. CDR3 length: 14 amino acids. The germline CDR1 and CDR2 sequences are GTSNPN and SVGIG (reference sequence). V shed 0 bases and J shed 7 bases, with 13 bases lying between them.

This clone was seen a few times. The chain couples TRBV2 to TRBJ2-5; a weak D match, TRBD1 (5 bases). Per the germline V gene, CDR1 is SNHLY and CDR2 is FYNNEI. Trimming shortened V by 4 bases and J by 4 bases, and 10 bases separated the two germline ends. CDR3 length: 13 residues. This CDR3 reads CASSGSGAETQYF. Here the CDR3 DNA reads TGTGCCAGCAGTGGAAGTGGGGCAGAGACCCAGTACTTC.

This chain joins TRBV19 and TRBJ2-1; D uncertain. Germline assignment: CDR1 LNHDA and CDR2 SQIVND (reference sequence). V was cut by 5 bases and J by 4 bases, with 18 bases left in between. The CDR3 covers 16 residues. The DNA of the CDR3 is TGTGCCAGTAGTCCCCCTGGGGAACGTACTTACAATGAGCAGTTCTTC. This encodes CASSPPGERTYNEQFF.

The rearrangement links TRBV5-1 to TRBJ2-1; 7 positions match TRBD2. The junction had 5 bases not matched to a gene; V was cut back by 0 bases and J by 5 bases. Germline lookup yields CDR1 SGHRS and CDR2 YFSETQ. This CDR3 has 15 residues. CDR3 sequence: CASSLAGGRNNEQFF. The CDR3 coding sequence is TGCGCCAGCAGCTTGGCGGGAGGCCGTAACAATGAGCAGTTCTTC.

The chain uses TRBV6-1 and TRBJ2-7; D possibly corresponds to TRBD1 (6 bases). Germline V lookup: CDR1 MNHNS, CDR2 SASEGT. V lost 6 bases, J lost 0 bases, and 15 bases lay in between. The CDR3 runs to 15 residues. The CDR3 loop reads CASRDSSYSSYEQYF. CDR3 DNA: TGTGCCAGCAGGGACAGTTCATACAGCTCCTACGAGCAGTACTTC.

This chain links TRBV19 with TRBJ2-2; TRBD1 agrees at 8 bases. The length of the CDR3 is 14 residues. Per the germline V gene, CDR1 is LNHDA and CDR2 is SQIVND (reference sequence). V lost 6 bases, J lost 3 bases, and 3 bases stayed unmatched. CDR3 DNA: TGTGCCAGTAGGGAGGGACAGGACACCGGGGAGCTGTTTTTT. This sequence encodes CASREGQDTGELFF.

This chain uses TRBV11-3 with TRBJ2-1; 10 nucleotides match TRBD2. This CDR3 spans 17 amino acids. V shed 5 bases and J 6 bases; nucleotides not matched to a gene: 13. From germline, CDR1 is SGHNT and CDR2 YENEEA. In DNA, the CDR3 is TGTGCCAGCAGCCAAAAAACTAGCGGGGCCCTACTCAATGAGCAGTTCTTC. The encoded protein is CASSQKTSGALLNEQFF.

This clone was seen a handful of times. The chain couples TRBV11-2 to TRBJ1-5; weak D call: TRBD1 (5 bases). V lost 2 bases to trimming and J lost 0 bases, with 14 bases between them. Germline V gene lookup returns CDR1 SGHAT and CDR2 FQNNGV. The CDR3 length is 17 residues. The CDR3 region has the DNA TGTGCCAGCAGCTTATCCAGGGCGGTCTATAGCAATCAGCCCCAGCATTTT. Encoded protein: CASSLSRAVYSNQPQHF.